Presented here are 4 T cell receptor beta chains from one specimen sequenced in a study of cytomegalovirus exposure and HLA in healthy donors. Primers for the PCR totalled 60 Vbeta and 13 Jbeta. Libraries were prepared by immunoSEQ multiplex PCR; TCRdb keeps only in-frame clonotypes and omits some of them. This table holds around 190,000 clones, approximately 78% found once. Material for sequencing was PBMCs. The receptors here all came from a woman in her 30s in good health and CMV-seropositive.

This sequence joins TRBV7-2 and TRBJ2-5; D is uncertain. V was clipped by 5 bases and J by 4 bases, with 5 bases between them. The CDR3 contains 11 residues. Per the germline V gene, CDR1 is SGHTA and CDR2 is FQGNSA. CDR3 protein: CASSAVETQYF. The CDR3 bases are TGTGCCAGCAGCGCGGTAGAGACCCAGTACTTC.

This clone was observed a handful of times. The rearrangement links TRBV5-1 to TRBJ2-3; possibly TRBD2 for D (7 bases). The V end lost 1 base, the J end lost 6 bases, and 18 bases lay between the germline ends. Looked up from germline, CDR1 is SGHRS and CDR2 is YFSETQ. The CDR3 totals 16 residues. The CDR3 nucleotides are TGCGCCAGCAGCTTGAAGGAGGGGGGGCCAGTGGATACGCAGTATTTT. Translating gives CASSLKEGGPVDTQYF.

This rearrangement joins TRBV11-1 to TRBJ2-1; a possible D gene is TRBD1 (7 bases). V lost 5 bases and J lost 2, with 16 bases in between. Germline CDR1 reads SGHAT; CDR2 reads FQDESV (reference sequence). The CDR3 is 16 residues long. The DNA of the CDR3 is TGTGCCAGCAGCATGGAGGGACAGCTACCCTACAATGAGCAGTTCTTC. This sequence encodes CASSMEGQLPYNEQFF.

CDR3 DNA: TGTGCCAGCACCATATCTACCGGACAGGATGGGATTCAGTACTTC. The encoded protein is CASTISTGQDGIQYF. The V and J genes are TRBV7-2 and TRBJ2-4, with 7 bases matching TRBD1. The V and J ends lost 7 bases and 10 bases, in that order; junction bases with no gene match: 16. Germline-derived CDR1 and CDR2 are SGHTA and FQGNSA. CDR3 length: 15 residues.